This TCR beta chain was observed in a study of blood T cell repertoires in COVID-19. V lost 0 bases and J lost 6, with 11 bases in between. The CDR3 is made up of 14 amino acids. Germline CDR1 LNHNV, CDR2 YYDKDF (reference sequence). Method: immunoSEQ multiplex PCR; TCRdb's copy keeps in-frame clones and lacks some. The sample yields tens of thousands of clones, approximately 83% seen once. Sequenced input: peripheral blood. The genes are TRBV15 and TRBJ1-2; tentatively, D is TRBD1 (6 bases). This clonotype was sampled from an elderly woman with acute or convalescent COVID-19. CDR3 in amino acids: CATSRDGYRDGYTF. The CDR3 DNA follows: TGTGCCACCAGCAGAGATGGATACAGGGATGGCTACACCTTC. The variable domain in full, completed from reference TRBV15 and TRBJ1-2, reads DAMVIQNPRYQVTQFGKPVTLSCSQTLNHNVMYWYQQKSSQAPKLLFHYYDKDFNNEADTPDNFQSRRPNTSFCFLDIRSPGLGDTAMYLCATSRDGYRDGYTFGSGTRLTVV.